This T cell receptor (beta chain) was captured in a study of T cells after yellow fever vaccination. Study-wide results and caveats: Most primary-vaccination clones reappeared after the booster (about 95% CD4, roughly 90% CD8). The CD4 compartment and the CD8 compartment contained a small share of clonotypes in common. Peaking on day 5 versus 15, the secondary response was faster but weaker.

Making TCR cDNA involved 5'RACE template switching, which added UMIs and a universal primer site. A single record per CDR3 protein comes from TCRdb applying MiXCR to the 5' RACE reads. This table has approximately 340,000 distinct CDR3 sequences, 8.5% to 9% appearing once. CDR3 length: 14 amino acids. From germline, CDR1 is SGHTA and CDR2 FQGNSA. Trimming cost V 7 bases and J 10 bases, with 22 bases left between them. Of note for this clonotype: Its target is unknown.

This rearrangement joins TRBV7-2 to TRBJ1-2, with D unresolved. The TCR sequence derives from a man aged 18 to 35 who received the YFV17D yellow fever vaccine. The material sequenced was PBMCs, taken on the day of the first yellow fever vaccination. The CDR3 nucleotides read TGTGCCAGCACACCGCAATATGGGTCTTGGGACTACACCTTC. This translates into CASTPQYGSWDYTF. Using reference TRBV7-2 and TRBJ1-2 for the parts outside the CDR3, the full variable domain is GAGVSQSPSNKVTEKGKDVELRCDPISGHTALYWYRQSLGQGLEFLIYFQGNSAPDKSGLPSDRFSAERTGGSVSTLTIQRTQQEDSAVYLCASTPQYGSWDYTFGSGTRLTVV.